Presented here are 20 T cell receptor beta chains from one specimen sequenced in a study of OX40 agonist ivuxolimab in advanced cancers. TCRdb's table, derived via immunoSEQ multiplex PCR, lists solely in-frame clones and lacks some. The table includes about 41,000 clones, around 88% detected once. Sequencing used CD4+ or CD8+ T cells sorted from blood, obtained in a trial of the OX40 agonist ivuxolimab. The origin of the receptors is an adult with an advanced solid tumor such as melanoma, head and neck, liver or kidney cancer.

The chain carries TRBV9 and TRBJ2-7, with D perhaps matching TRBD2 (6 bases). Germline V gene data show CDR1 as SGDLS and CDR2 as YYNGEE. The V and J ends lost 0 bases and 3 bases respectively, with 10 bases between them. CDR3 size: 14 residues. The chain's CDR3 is CASSVDVGSYEQYF. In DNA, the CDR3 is TGTGCCAGCAGCGTAGATGTCGGGAGCTACGAGCAGTACTTC. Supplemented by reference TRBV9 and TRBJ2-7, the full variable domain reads DSGVTQTPKHLITATGQRVTLRCSPRSGDLSVYWYQQSLDQGLQFLIQYYNGEERAKGNILERFSAQQFPDLHSELNLSSLELGDSALYFCASSVDVGSYEQYFGPGTRLTVT.

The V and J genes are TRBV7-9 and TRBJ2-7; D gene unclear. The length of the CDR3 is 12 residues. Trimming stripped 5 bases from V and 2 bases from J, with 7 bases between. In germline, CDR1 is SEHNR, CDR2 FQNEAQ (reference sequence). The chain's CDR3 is CASSPGAYEQYF. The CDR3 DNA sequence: TGTGCCAGCAGCCCTGGAGCCTACGAGCAGTACTTC.

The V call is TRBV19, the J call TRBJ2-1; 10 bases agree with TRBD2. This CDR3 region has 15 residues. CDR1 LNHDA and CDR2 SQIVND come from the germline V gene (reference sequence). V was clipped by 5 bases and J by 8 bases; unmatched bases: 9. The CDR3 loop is CASSAGTSVRYEQFF. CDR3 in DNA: TGTGCCAGTAGTGCAGGGACTAGCGTTCGCTATGAGCAGTTCTTC. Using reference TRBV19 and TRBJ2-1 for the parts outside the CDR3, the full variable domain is DGGITQSPKYLFRKEGQNVTLSCEQNLNHDAMYWYRQDPGQGLRLIYYSQIVNDFQKGDIAEGYSVSREKKESFPLTVTSAQKNPTAFYLCASSAGTSVRYEQFFGPGTRLTVL.

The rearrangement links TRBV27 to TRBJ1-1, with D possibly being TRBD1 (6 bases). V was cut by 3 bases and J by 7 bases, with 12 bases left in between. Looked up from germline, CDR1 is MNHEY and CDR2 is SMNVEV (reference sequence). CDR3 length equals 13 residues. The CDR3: CASSFGGSGEAFF. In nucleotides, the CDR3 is TGTGCCAGCAGTTTCGGGGGCTCGGGTGAAGCTTTCTTT.

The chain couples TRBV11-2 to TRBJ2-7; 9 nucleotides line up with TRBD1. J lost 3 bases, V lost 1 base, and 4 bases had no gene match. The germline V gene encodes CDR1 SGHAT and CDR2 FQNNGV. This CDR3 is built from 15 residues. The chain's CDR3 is CASSLVRDRDYEQYF. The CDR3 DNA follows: TGTGCCAGCAGCTTAGTTCGGGACAGGGACTACGAGCAGTACTTC.

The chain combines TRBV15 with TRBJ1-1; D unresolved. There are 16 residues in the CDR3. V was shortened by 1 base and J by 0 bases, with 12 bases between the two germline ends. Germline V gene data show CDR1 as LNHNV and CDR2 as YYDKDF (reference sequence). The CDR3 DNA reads TGTGCCACCAGCAGAGGGGAAAGCGCTATGAACACTGAAGCTTTCTTT. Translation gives CATSRGESAMNTEAFF.

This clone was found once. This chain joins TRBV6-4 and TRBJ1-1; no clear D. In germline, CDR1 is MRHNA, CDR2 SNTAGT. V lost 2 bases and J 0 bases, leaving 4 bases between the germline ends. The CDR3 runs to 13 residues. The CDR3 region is CASSDTLNTEAFF. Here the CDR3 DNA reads TGTGCCAGCAGTGACACTTTGAACACTGAAGCTTTCTTT.

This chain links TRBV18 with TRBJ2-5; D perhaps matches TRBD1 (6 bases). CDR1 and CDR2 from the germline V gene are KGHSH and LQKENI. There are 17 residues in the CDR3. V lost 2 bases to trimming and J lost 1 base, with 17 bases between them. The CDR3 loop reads CASSPETGRSLQETQYF. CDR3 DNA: TGTGCCAGCTCACCAGAAACAGGGCGAAGCCTCCAAGAGACCCAGTACTTC. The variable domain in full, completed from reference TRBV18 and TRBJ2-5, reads NAGVMQNPRHLVRRRGQEARLRCSPMKGHSHVYWYRQLPEEGLKFMVYLQKENIIDESGMPKERFSAEFPKEGPSILRIQQVVRGDSAAYFCASSPETGRSLQETQYFGPGTRLLVL.

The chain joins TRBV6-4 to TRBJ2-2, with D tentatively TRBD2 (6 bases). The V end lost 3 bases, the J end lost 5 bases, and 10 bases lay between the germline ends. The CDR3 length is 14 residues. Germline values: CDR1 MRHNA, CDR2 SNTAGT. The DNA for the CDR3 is TGTGCCAGCAGTGAGTCGGGAGCAACCGGGGAGCTGTTTTTT. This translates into CASSESGATGELFF.

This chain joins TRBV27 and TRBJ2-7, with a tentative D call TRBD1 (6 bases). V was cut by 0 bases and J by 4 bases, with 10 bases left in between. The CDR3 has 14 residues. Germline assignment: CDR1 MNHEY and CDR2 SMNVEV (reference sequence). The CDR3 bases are TGTGCCAGCAGTTTATCCAGGGGCATGTACGAGCAGTACTTC. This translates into CASSLSRGMYEQYF.

Written as DNA, the CDR3 is TGCGCCAGCAGAGAAGACCCATCCAATGAGCAGTTCTTC. It specifies CASREDPSNEQFF. The rearrangement links TRBV5-1 to TRBJ2-1; D remains unclear. The germline CDR1 and CDR2 sequences are SGHRS and YFSETQ. There are 13 residues in the CDR3. Trimming cost V 5 bases and J 6 bases, with 12 bases left between them.

The CDR3 loop reads CASSRAGTPSYEQYF. The CDR3 DNA reads TGCGCCAGCAGCAGGGCGGGGACTCCAAGTTACGAGCAGTACTTC. This chain connects TRBV4-1 to TRBJ2-7; TRBD2 might be the D (6 bases). CDR3 size: 15 residues. Per germline, CDR1 MGHRA and CDR2 YSYEKL. V was pared by 5 bases and J by 4 bases, with 18 bases between.

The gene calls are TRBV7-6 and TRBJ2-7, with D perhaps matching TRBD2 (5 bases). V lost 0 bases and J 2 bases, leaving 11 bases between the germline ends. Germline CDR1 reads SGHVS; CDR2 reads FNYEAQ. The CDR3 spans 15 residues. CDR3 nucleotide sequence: TGTGCCAGCAGCTTAGCGCCAGCGGAAGCCTACGAGCAGTACTTC. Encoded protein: CASSLAPAEAYEQYF.

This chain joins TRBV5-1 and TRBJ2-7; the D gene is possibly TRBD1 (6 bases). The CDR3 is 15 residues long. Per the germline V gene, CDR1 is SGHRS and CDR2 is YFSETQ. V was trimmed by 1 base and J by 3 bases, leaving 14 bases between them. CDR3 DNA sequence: TGCGCCAGCAGCTTGCTGCCAGGGGTGGTCTACGAGCAGTACTTC. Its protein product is CASSLLPGVVYEQYF.

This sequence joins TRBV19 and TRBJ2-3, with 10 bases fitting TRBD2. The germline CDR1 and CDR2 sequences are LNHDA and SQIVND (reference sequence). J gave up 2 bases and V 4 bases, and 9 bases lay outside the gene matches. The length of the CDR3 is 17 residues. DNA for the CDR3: TGTGCCAGTAGTAGAGATAGCGGGAGGCCCCTCACAGATACGCAGTATTTT. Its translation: CASSRDSGRPLTDTQYF.

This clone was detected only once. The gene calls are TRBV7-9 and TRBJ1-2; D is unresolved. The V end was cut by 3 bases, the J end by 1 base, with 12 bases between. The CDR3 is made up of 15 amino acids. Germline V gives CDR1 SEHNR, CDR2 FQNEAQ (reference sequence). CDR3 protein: CASSFGLAHNYGYTF. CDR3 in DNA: TGTGCCAGCAGCTTCGGATTAGCCCATAACTATGGCTACACCTTC.

The CDR3 DNA is TGTGCCAGCGTTGGACAGGGGCCTCTTTATGGGCAGTACTTC. This encodes CASVGQGPLYGQYF. V usage is TRBV27 and J usage is TRBJ2-7, with 9 bases lining up with TRBD1. With V trimmed by 8 bases and J by 9 bases, 14 bases remained unmatched. CDR1 and CDR2 from the germline V gene are MNHEY and SMNVEV (reference sequence). The CDR3 sequence is 14 residues long.

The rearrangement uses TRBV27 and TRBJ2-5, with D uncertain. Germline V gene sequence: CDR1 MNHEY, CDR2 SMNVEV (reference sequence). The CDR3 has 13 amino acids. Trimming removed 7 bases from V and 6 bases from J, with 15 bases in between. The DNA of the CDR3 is TGTGCCAGCACCCCGCTGGACGGCCAGACCCAGTACTTC. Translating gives CASTPLDGQTQYF.

The CDR3 region has the DNA TGTGCCAGCAGCTTCCCGATGGGCGGGGGCACAGATACGCAGTATTTT. This translates into CASSFPMGGGTDTQYF. The rearrangement joins TRBV6-6 to TRBJ2-3; tentatively, D is TRBD2 (6 bases). The length of the CDR3 is 16 residues. From germline, CDR1 is MNHNY and CDR2 SVGAGI (reference sequence). V lost 6 bases and J 1 base, leaving 17 bases between the germline ends.

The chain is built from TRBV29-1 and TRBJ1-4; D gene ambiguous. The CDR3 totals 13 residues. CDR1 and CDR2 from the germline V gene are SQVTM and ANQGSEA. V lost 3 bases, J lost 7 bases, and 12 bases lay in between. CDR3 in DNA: TGCAGCGTTGACTCTCAAGGAGGTGAAAAACTGTTTTTT. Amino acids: CSVDSQGGEKLFF.